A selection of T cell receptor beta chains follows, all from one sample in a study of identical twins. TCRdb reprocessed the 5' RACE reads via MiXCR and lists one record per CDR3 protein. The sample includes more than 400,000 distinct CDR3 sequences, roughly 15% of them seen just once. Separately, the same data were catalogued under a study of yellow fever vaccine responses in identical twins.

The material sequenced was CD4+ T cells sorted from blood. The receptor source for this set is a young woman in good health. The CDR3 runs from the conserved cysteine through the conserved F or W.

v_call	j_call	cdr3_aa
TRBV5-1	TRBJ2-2	CASSPSNSGRTGELFF
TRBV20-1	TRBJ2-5	CSARKPGQGRETQYF
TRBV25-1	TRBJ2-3	CASSIAGGKAQYF
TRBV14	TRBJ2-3	CASSQDWMKGDTQYF
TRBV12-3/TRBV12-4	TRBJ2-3	CASSFGTSGRATDTQYF
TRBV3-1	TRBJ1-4	CASSHNGEGTEKLFF
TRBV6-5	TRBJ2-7	CASSYSMGAEQYF
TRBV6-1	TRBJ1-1	CASSRGQTTEAFF
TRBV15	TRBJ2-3	CATSRVRATSGSDTQYF
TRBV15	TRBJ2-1	CATSKDDRAREQFF
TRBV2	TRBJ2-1	CASRNLLSAATEQFF
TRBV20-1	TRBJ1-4	CSARARAPGEKLFF
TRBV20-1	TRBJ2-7	CSAGTGSSYEQYF
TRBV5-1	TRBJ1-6	CASSLEEYSPLHF
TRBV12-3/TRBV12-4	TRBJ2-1	CASSLALRDTEQFF
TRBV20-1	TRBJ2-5	CSAKLAGAQETQYF
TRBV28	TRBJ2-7	CASSLGGPTYEQYF
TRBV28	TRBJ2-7	CASSLGGLAGLVEQYF
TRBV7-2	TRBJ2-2	CASSFLAGGINTGELFF
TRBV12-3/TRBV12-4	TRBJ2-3	CASNGGGQGEKDTQYF
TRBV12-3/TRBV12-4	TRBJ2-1	CASSPSRDRDEQFF
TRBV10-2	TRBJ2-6	CATKGAPGANVLTF
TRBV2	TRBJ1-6	CASSEQGSYNSPLHF
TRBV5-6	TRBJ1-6	CASSLWVSSYNSPLHF
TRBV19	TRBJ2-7	CASSIGLAGAYEQYF
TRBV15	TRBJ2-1	CATSRDFPNEQFF
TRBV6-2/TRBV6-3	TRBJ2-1	CASIPGLEAYNEQFF
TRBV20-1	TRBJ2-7	CSVASQKLTYEQYF
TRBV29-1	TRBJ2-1	CSAEDRGRSYNEQFF
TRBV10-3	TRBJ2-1	CAISESEGNDEQFF
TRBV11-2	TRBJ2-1	CASSFHPGTSGSYNEQFF
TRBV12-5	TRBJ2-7	CASGIQTGPYEQYF
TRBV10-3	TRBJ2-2	CATDRDRASTGELFF
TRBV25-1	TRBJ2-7	CASSGAQGRIYEQYF
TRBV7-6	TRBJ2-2	CASSLAGPGGAWNTGELFF
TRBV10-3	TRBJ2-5	CAAGTGGFVTQYF
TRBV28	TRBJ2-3	CASSLTGTSFSTDTQYF
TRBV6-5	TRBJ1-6	CASSYSMGQRSSYNSPLHF
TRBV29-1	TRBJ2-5	CSVGRAGLETQYF
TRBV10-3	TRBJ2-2	CAIGGQGGTGELFF
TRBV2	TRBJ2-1	CASTDDGATTNEQFF
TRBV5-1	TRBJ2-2	CASRPAGGLLNTGELFF
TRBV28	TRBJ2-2	CASSLTGGSTFTGELFF
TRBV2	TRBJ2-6	CASSEQRSGANVLTF
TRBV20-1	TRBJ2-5	CSASDPPSGGLLRETQYF
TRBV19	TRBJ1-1	CASSIQSMNTEAFF
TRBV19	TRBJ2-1	CASSSPARNEQFF
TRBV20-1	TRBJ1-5	CSASRLTQHF
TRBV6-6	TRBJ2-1	CASVFYNEQFF
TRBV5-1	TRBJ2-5	CASSAAGIETQYF
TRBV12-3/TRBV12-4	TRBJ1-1	CASSPGQSWGTEAFF
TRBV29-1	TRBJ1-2	CSVEGVGRNYGYTF
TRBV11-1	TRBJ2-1	CANSSPGTGYNEQFF